This T cell receptor (beta chain) was recorded in a study of neurological immune-mediated disorders. General study points: Phylogenetic analysis grouped 18 of 34 multiple sclerosis patients' repertoires together, suggesting a possible repertoire signature.

This clonotype was found many times. Its antigen is unknown. The cDNA was generated by 5'RACE with 10-nucleotide random UMIs. Sequencing runs each yielded over 180 million TCR-beta sequences from 15-18 subjects. TCRdb re-analysed the 5' RACE reads in MiXCR, keeping a single row per CDR3 protein. The table includes some 57,000 distinct CDR3 sequences, about 3.3% detected once. This CDR3 has 18 amino acids. V lost 5 bases to trimming and J lost 6 bases; unmatched junction nucleotides: 15. Germline lookup yields CDR1 SEHNR and CDR2 FQNEAQ (reference sequence). The origin of this receptor is a woman aged 55-69 years with multiple sclerosis. The rearrangement joins TRBV7-9 to TRBJ2-7, with 14 bases that match TRBD2. The sequencing sample was made of PBMCs. The DNA for the CDR3 is TGTGCCAGCAGCCCCGGGCGACTAGCGGGAGGGCCATCTACCGAGCAGTACTTC. This encodes CASSPGRLAGGPSTEQYF. Variable domain in full (rest from reference TRBV7-9 and TRBJ2-7): DTGVSQNPRHKITKRGQNVTFRCDPISEHNRLYWYRQTLGQGPEFLTYFQNEAQLEKSRLLSDRFSAERPKGSFSTLEIQRTEQGDSAMYLCASSPGRLAGGPSTEQYFGPGTRLTVT.